This passage covers 15 T cell receptor beta chains from one sample sequenced in a study of blood T cell repertoires in COVID-19 (dated by TCRdb to about 2020). The library relied on the immunoSEQ multiplex PCR assay. This immuneACCESS table, as held by TCRdb, lists in-frame sequences with V and J called but not all clones. Of the missing ones, under half trace to an unresolved V gene in checked studies; the others have no known cause. The sample contains around 75,000 clones, 80% of them found a single time. Around 13% of the sample rests with the top ten. Sequencing was done on a sample of peripheral blood. The receptors here all came from a man aged 45-65 years with COVID-19, enrolled during active disease.

This chain links TRBV7-3 with TRBJ2-3, with 9 positions matching TRBD2. From germline, CDR1 is SGHTA and CDR2 FQGTGA. Losses at the gene ends were 2 bases for V and 1 base for J; bases not matched to a gene: 4. CDR3 length equals 16 residues. CDR3 nucleotides: TGTGCCAGCAGCTTAGGGGTAGCGGGAGGCACAGATACGCAGTATTTT. This codes for CASSLGVAGGTDTQYF. The full variable domain, with the rest looked up from reference TRBV7-3 and TRBJ2-3, is GAGVSQTPSNKVTEKGKYVELRCDPISGHTALYWYRQSLGQGPEFLIYFQGTGAADDSGLPNDRFFAVRPEGSVSTLKIQRTERGDSAVYLCASSLGVAGGTDTQYFGPGTRLTVL.

In DNA form, the CDR3 reads TGTGCCAGCAGTCGGACAGGCTACGAGCAGTACTTC. Translated: CASSRTGYEQYF. The gene calls are TRBV6-5 and TRBJ2-7; 7 positions agree with TRBD1. Trimming cost V 5 bases and J 3 bases; bases outside gene matches: 1. The CDR3 has 12 amino acids. CDR1 and CDR2 (germline): MNHEY, SVGAGI.

The rearrangement joins TRBV28 to TRBJ1-1; TRBD1 agrees at 7 bases. The CDR3 contains 16 residues. Trimming at V came to 6 bases and at J to 4 bases, leaving 14 bases not matched to a gene. Germline loops: CDR1 MDHEN, CDR2 SYDVKM. The CDR3 sequence: CASSPPGQLFSTEAFF. CDR3 bases: TGTGCCAGCAGCCCCCCGGGACAGTTATTTAGCACTGAAGCTTTCTTT. Variable domain in full (rest from reference TRBV28 and TRBJ1-1): DVKVTQSSRYLVKRTGEKVFLECVQDMDHENMFWYRQDPGLGLRLIYFSYDVKMKEKGDIPEGYSVSREKKERFSLILESASTNQTSMYLCASSPPGQLFSTEAFFGQGTRLTVV.

The V call is TRBV20-1, the J call TRBJ2-1; 10 bases line up with TRBD2. V was clipped by 5 bases and J by 16 bases; unmatched bases: 8. Germline values: CDR1 DFQATT, CDR2 SNEGSKA (reference sequence). There are 11 residues in the CDR3. DNA for the CDR3: TGCAGTGCTCCGGCCGGGACTAGCGATTTCTTC. Translation: CSAPAGTSDFF.

The rearrangement joins TRBV18 to TRBJ2-3; the match to TRBD1 covers 10 bases. CDR3 length: 17 residues. Germline V CDR1 and CDR2: KGHSH, LQKENI. The V gene end was trimmed by 1 base and the J gene end by 6 bases; junction bases not matched to a gene: 10. The CDR3 here is CASSPQEGQGRMDTQYF. Written as DNA, the CDR3 is TGTGCCAGCTCACCACAGGAGGGACAGGGGCGCATGGATACGCAGTATTTT.

This clone was recorded a few times. The chain links TRBV6-5 to TRBJ1-1; D perhaps matches TRBD1 (5 bases). This CDR3 has 14 residues. CDR1 is MNHEY and CDR2 is SVGAGI in the germline V gene. V was clipped by 8 bases and J by 1 base, with 14 bases between them. CDR3 bases: TGTGCCAGCGAGAAGGACACCCCGAACACTGAAGCTTTCTTT. Residues: CASEKDTPNTEAFF.

V usage is TRBV24-1 and J usage is TRBJ2-3; D might be TRBD2 (5 bases). The CDR3 consists of 13 residues. The germline CDR1 and CDR2 sequences are KGHDR and SFDVKD. The V and J ends lost 6 bases and 6 bases respectively, with 12 bases between them. DNA for the CDR3: TGTGCCACCAGTCGTAAAAGAGGGGATACGCAGTATTTT. This sequence encodes CATSRKRGDTQYF.

This chain links TRBV3-1 (or the pseudogene TRBV3-2) with TRBJ1-3, with D possibly being TRBD1 (6 bases). The V gene lost 2 bases and the J gene lost 2 bases, with 13 bases spanning the gap. CDR3 length: 16 residues. Germline V gene data show CDR1 as LGHDT and CDR2 as YNNKEL (reference sequence). The CDR3 DNA sequence: TGTGCCAGCAGCCAATATTTACAGGGACCTGGAAACACCATATATTTT. Its translation: CASSQYLQGPGNTIYF.

The CDR3 DNA sequence: TGTGCCACCAGCAGAACGGGACAGGACTACGAGCAGTACTTC. Translated: CATSRTGQDYEQYF. The V call is TRBV15, the J call TRBJ2-7, with TRBD1 identical over 8 bases. Looked up from germline, CDR1 is LNHNV and CDR2 is YYDKDF (reference sequence). There are 14 residues in the CDR3. With 2 bases clipped from V and 3 bases from J, the junction kept 3 bases outside the gene matches.

The chain employs TRBV6-5 and TRBJ2-1; 10 bases are a match to TRBD2. This CDR3 is built from 16 residues. Germline values: CDR1 MNHEY, CDR2 SVGAGI. V was pared by 2 bases and J by 8 bases, with 9 bases of the junction left unmatched. CDR3 nucleotide sequence: TGTGCCAGCAGTTACGCGTCTAGCGGGAGCCTAGATGAGCAGTTCTTC. It specifies CASSYASSGSLDEQFF.

The chain combines TRBV10-3 with TRBJ1-2, with 9 bases aligning to TRBD1. Trimming cost V 4 bases and J 8 bases; bases outside gene matches: 8. In germline, CDR1 is ENHRY, CDR2 SYGVKD. The CDR3 is 14 residues long. CDR3 amino acids: CAISVRQGEQGYTF. CDR3 in DNA: TGTGCCATCAGTGTAAGACAGGGGGAACAAGGCTACACCTTC.

The chain uses TRBV6-5 and TRBJ1-2; perhaps TRBD1 as D (6 bases). The CDR3 contains 15 residues. V was pared by 0 bases and J by 2 bases, with 10 bases between. Germline V gene lookup returns CDR1 MNHEY and CDR2 SVGAGI. This CDR3 reads CASSYSRDTNYGYTF. The CDR3 DNA sequence: TGTGCCAGCAGTTACTCTCGGGACACAAACTATGGCTACACCTTC.

The J gene is TRBJ2-7, the V gene TRBV28, with 10 bases fitting TRBD1. This CDR3 region has 13 residues. V lost 8 bases to trimming and J lost 3 bases; unmatched junction nucleotides: 4. Germline V gives CDR1 MDHEN, CDR2 SYDVKM. The CDR3 region is CASWTGGLYEQYF. The CDR3 DNA reads as TGTGCCAGCTGGACAGGGGGACTCTACGAGCAGTACTTC.

The chain uses TRBV5-1 and TRBJ2-2; 8 bases are a match to TRBD2. The V gene end was trimmed by 3 bases and the J gene end by 4 bases; junction bases not matched to a gene: 2. Germline V CDR1 and CDR2: SGHRS, YFSETQ. The CDR3 length is 14 residues. CDR3 sequence reads: CASSSGGTTGELFF. Written as DNA, the CDR3 is TGCGCCAGCAGCTCGGGAGGGACCACCGGGGAGCTGTTTTTT. Complete variable domain (other parts from reference TRBV5-1 and TRBJ2-2): KAGVTQTPRYLIKTRGQQVTLSCSPISGHRSVSWYQQTPGQGLQFLFEYFSETQRNKGNFPGRFSGRQFSNSRSEMNVSTLELGDSALYLCASSSGGTTGELFFGEGSRLTVL.

This chain links TRBV4-3 with TRBJ1-6; D not certain. CDR3 length: 15 residues. Deletions cut 6 bases from V and 1 base from J, with 10 bases between. The germline V gene has CDR1 LGHNA and CDR2 YSLEER. The CDR3 is CASSLEDSYNSPLHF. CDR3 sequence (DNA): TGCGCCAGCAGTCTTGAGGATTCCTATAATTCACCCCTCCACTTT.